Listed below are T cell receptor beta chains from one sample, sequenced in a study of blood T cells in healthy people across ages. From the 5' RACE reads, TCRdb called clonotypes with MiXCR, one entry per CDR3 protein. The table records 650,000 to 950,000 distinct CDR3 sequences, about 42% of them present only once. Sequenced input: blood. These receptors were obtained from a man aged 55 to 70 in good health. Both conserved end residues are part of each CDR3. The D gene is left open where the match is weak. Where a row states a size, it is once, few, many or the class of an expanded clone; other rows omit it.

CDR3aa: CASSLAAGEQYF
CDR3nt: TGTGCCAGCAGCTTAGCCGCCGGGGAGCAGTACTTC
d_gene: NA
abundance: few
v_gene: TRBV7-8
j_gene: TRBJ2-7

CDR3aa: CASSYDGAYGYTF
CDR3nt: TGTGCCAGCAGTTACGACGGAGCCTATGGCTACACCTTC
d_gene: NA
abundance: few
v_gene: TRBV6-5
j_gene: TRBJ1-2

CDR3aa: CASSDEQSEAFF
CDR3nt: TGTGCCAGCAGCGACGAACAGTCTGAAGCTTTCTTT
d_gene: NA
abundance: NA
v_gene: TRBV5-6
j_gene: TRBJ1-1

CDR3aa: CASAMEWGLGGYTF
CDR3nt: TGTGCCAGCGCTATGGAGTGGGGGCTCGGTGGCTACACCTTC
d_gene: NA
abundance: NA
v_gene: TRBV6-5
j_gene: TRBJ1-2

CDR3aa: CASSHLDRDILTEAFF
CDR3nt: TGTGCCAGCAGCCACCTAGACCGGGACATTCTCACTGAAGCTTTCTTT
d_gene: NA
abundance: once
v_gene: TRBV14
j_gene: TRBJ1-1

CDR3aa: CASSLDAGTGVYGYTF
CDR3nt: TGTGCCAGCAGCTTAGATGCCGGGACAGGGGTTTATGGCTACACCTTC
d_gene: TRBD1
abundance: many
v_gene: TRBV11-2
j_gene: TRBJ1-2

CDR3aa: CASSPVPGGADTQYF
CDR3nt: TGTGCCAGCAGCCCAGTACCGGGTGGGGCCGATACGCAGTATTTT
d_gene: NA
abundance: NA
v_gene: TRBV27
j_gene: TRBJ2-3

CDR3aa: CASSAEGGGSPLHF
CDR3nt: TGTGCCAGCAGCGCAGAGGGTGGAGGTTCACCCCTCCACTTT
d_gene: NA
abundance: NA
v_gene: TRBV11-2
j_gene: TRBJ1-6

CDR3aa: CASSIRGGGDGGYTF
CDR3nt: TGTGCCAGTAGTATTCGAGGAGGGGGCGACGGGGGCTACACCTTC
d_gene: TRBD1
abundance: NA
v_gene: TRBV19
j_gene: TRBJ1-2

CDR3aa: CASSAGRAAYNEQYF
CDR3nt: TGTGCCAGCAGTGCAGGGAGGGCTGCCTACAATGAGCAGTACTTC
d_gene: TRBD2
abundance: NA
v_gene: TRBV9
j_gene: TRBJ2-7

CDR3aa: CASSSYNEKLFF
CDR3nt: TGCGCCAGCAGCTCCTACAATGAAAAACTGTTTTTT
d_gene: NA
abundance: NA
v_gene: TRBV4-3
j_gene: TRBJ1-4

CDR3aa: CASSPDSPPNTGELFF
CDR3nt: TGTGCCAGCAGTCCAGACAGTCCCCCGAACACCGGGGAGCTGTTTTTT
d_gene: NA
abundance: NA
v_gene: TRBV27
j_gene: TRBJ2-2

CDR3aa: CATSRDFQATYEQFF
CDR3nt: TGTGCCACCAGCAGAGATTTCCAGGCGACCTACGAGCAGTTCTTC
d_gene: NA
abundance: NA
v_gene: TRBV15
j_gene: TRBJ2-1

CDR3aa: CSAEHNNYGYTF
CDR3nt: TGCAGCGCAGAACATAACAACTATGGCTACACCTTC
d_gene: NA
abundance: NA
v_gene: TRBV29-1
j_gene: TRBJ1-2

CDR3aa: CASSQAANQPQHF
CDR3nt: TGCGCCAGCAGCCAAGCCGCAAATCAGCCCCAGCATTTT
d_gene: NA
abundance: NA
v_gene: TRBV4-1
j_gene: TRBJ1-5

CDR3aa: CSVAEDSHYNEQYF
CDR3nt: TGCAGCGTCGCTGAGGACAGCCACTACAATGAGCAGTACTTC
d_gene: NA
abundance: few
v_gene: TRBV29-1
j_gene: TRBJ2-7

CDR3aa: CSASGDTKEKLFF
CDR3nt: TGCAGCGCCTCCGGGGACACCAAAGAAAAACTGTTTTTT
d_gene: NA
abundance: few
v_gene: TRBV29-1
j_gene: TRBJ1-4

CDR3aa: CASSQGVAGGQETQYF
CDR3nt: TGTGCCAGCAGCCAAGGAGTAGCGGGGGGTCAAGAGACCCAGTACTTC
d_gene: TRBD2
abundance: NA
v_gene: TRBV3-1
j_gene: TRBJ2-5

CDR3aa: CASSGQNPLDEQFF
CDR3nt: TGTGCCAGCAGTGGTCAGAACCCTTTGGATGAGCAGTTCTTC
d_gene: NA
abundance: NA
v_gene: TRBV2
j_gene: TRBJ2-1

CDR3aa: CASSPVGGAGTDTQYF
CDR3nt: TGTGCCAGCAGCCCGGTGGGGGGGGCGGGCACAGATACGCAGTATTTT
d_gene: NA
abundance: NA
v_gene: TRBV6-5
j_gene: TRBJ2-3

CDR3aa: CASSLRWSGQRHEAFF
CDR3nt: TGTGCCAGCAGCTTAAGGTGGTCGGGGCAGCGCCATGAAGCTTTCTTT
d_gene: NA
abundance: once
v_gene: TRBV7-2
j_gene: TRBJ1-1

CDR3aa: CASSLAYDSEAFF
CDR3nt: TGCGCCAGCAGCTTGGCCTACGACAGTGAAGCTTTCTTT
d_gene: NA
abundance: NA
v_gene: TRBV5-1
j_gene: TRBJ1-1

CDR3aa: CSARPRQGLYNSPLHF
CDR3nt: TGCAGTGCTAGACCGCGACAGGGGCTCTATAATTCACCCCTCCACTTT
d_gene: TRBD1
abundance: few
v_gene: TRBV20-1
j_gene: TRBJ1-6

CDR3aa: CATHQGFGEAFF
CDR3nt: TGTGCCACCCATCAAGGTTTCGGTGAAGCTTTCTTT
d_gene: NA
abundance: few
v_gene: TRBV27
j_gene: TRBJ1-1

CDR3aa: CASSLGPSQETQYF
CDR3nt: TGTGCCAGCAGCTTGGGGCCTAGCCAAGAGACCCAGTACTTC
d_gene: NA
abundance: few
v_gene: TRBV5-1
j_gene: TRBJ2-5